This TCR beta chain originates from a study of blood T cell repertoires in COVID-19. Background on the study: Acute and convalescent COVID-19 samples came from the United States, Italy and Spain.

Sequencing was performed with immunoSEQ multiplex PCR; in TCRdb, only in-frame clones are kept and a portion is missing. The top ten clones hold roughly 15% of a sample with about 93,000 clones, almost 80% of them seen once. The germline V gene has CDR1 LNHDA and CDR2 SQIVND (reference sequence). CDR3 length: 15 residues. With 3 bases removed from V and 10 bases from J, the gap between germline ends came to 16 bases. The sample was peripheral blood. This receptor was taken from a human donor in a cohort sampled during active COVID-19. The chain recombines TRBV19 with TRBJ1-6, with a weak D call TRBD1 (6 bases). The CDR3 bases are TGTGCCAGTAGTATTAAAACAGGGATCAGATCACCCCTCCACTTT. This sequence encodes CASSIKTGIRSPLHF.